This T cell receptor beta chain was captured in a study of T cell responses to AZD1222 COVID-19 vaccine. Overall study findings and caveats: Only 5 or 6 individuals given AZD1222 were seropositive at baseline. Targeting of unmutated variant regions was reportedly seen in nearly half of spike-specific TCRs. Repertoires were sampled only after the peak T cell response.

TCRdb's copy holds only in-frame clones and misses some; the assay was immunoSEQ multiplex PCR. Here the sample spans about 180,000 clones, 94% being singletons. In regard to this clone: The antigen remains undetermined.

This CDR3 has 16 amino acids. The V end was cut by 2 bases, the J end by 1 base, with 15 bases between. The germline CDR1 and CDR2 sequences are LNHNV and YYDKDF (reference sequence). The chain uses TRBV15 and TRBJ2-7, with D maybe TRBD1 (6 bases). The receptor comes from an adult who received the AZD1222 COVID-19 vaccine. Sequences were derived from peripheral blood, sampled 28 days after the second AZD1222 dose. The CDR3 sequence: CATSRRWTELSYEQYF. DNA for the CDR3: TGTGCCACCAGCAGACGCTGGACAGAGTTGTCCTACGAGCAGTACTTC.